This T cell receptor (beta chain) was observed in a study of blood T cell repertoires in COVID-19. Overall study context: Italy, Spain and the United States were the sources of the convalescent and acute COVID-19 samples. T cells, B-cell-depleted T cells, or PBMCs provided the cDNA or gDNA that served as material.

How the authors handled the data: Amplified reference gene primers provided the basis for estimating nucleated cell counts. Using immunoSEQ multiplex PCR, the repertoire was profiled, and TCRdb retains in-frame clones only, with some absent. The V and J calls and clone size were taken over from that table, and D and trimming were inferred from the DNA. The sample shows 350,000 to 500,000 clones, about 88% of them seen only once. Someone with COVID-19 had been met by exposed participants within 2 weeks before study entry. Trimming removed 6 bases from V and 0 bases from J, with 8 bases in between. Germline loops: CDR1 SEHNR, CDR2 FQNEAQ (reference sequence). The CDR3 is made up of 13 amino acids.

The sequence came from a woman under 30 who had been exposed to COVID-19. The sample was PBMCs or T cells enriched from blood (not recorded which). The chain uses TRBV7-9 and TRBJ1-2, with D unresolved. CDR3 DNA sequence: TGTGCCAGCAGACCACAGTCTAACTATGGCTACACCTTC. Translating it yields CASRPQSNYGYTF.